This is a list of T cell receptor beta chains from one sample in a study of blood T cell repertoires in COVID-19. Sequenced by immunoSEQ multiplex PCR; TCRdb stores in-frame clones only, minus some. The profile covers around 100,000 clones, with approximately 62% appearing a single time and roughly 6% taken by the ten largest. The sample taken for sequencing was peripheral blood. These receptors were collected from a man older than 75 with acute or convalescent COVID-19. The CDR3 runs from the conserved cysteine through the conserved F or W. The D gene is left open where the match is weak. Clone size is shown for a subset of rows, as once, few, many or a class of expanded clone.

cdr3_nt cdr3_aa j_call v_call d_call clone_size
TGTGCCAGCAGCTCCCAGACAGGGGACTATGGCTACACCTTC CASSSQTGDYGYTF TRBJ1-2 TRBV5-5 TRBD1 -
TGTGCCAGCAGTTGGGACAGGGGGCACTTTCAGCCCCAGCATTTT CASSWDRGHFQPQHF TRBJ1-5 TRBV28 TRBD1 -
TGTGCCAGCAGCTCAGGGTCTAGCGGGGGCAACCACCAAGAGACCCAGTACTTC CASSSGSSGGNHQETQYF TRBJ2-5 TRBV5-4 TRBD2 -
TGCGCCAGCAGCCAAGAGTCCGTAAATCAGCCCCAGCATTTT CASSQESVNQPQHF TRBJ1-5 TRBV4-1 - -
TGTGCATCGGCCGGGACACAACCAAGAGAGACCCAGTACTTC CASAGTQPRETQYF TRBJ2-5 TRBV28 - -
TGTGCCACCAGTGATGGGACATTGGGGTATGAAAAACTGTTTTTT CATSDGTLGYEKLFF TRBJ1-4 TRBV24-1 - -
TGTGCCAGCAGCCCCGGGCCCCAGACAGGGGGCGAGCAGTACTTC CASSPGPQTGGEQYF TRBJ2-7 TRBV7-2 TRBD1 once
TGTGCCAGTAGTATAGACTGGACAGGGGGGGCTTTCTTT CASSIDWTGGAFF TRBJ1-1 TRBV19 TRBD1 -
TGTGCCAGCAGTTTATGGGGAGCGGGGGGGATTACCAAAAACATTCAGTACTTC CASSLWGAGGITKNIQYF TRBJ2-4 TRBV28 TRBD2 -
TGTGCCACCAGTGATTTGGGGACTAGCGGGAGGGTTGAGCAGTTCTTC CATSDLGTSGRVEQFF TRBJ2-1 TRBV24-1 TRBD2 -
TGTGCCAGCGGCACAAGCTCCTATAATTCACCCCTCCACTTT CASGTSSYNSPLHF TRBJ1-6 TRBV6-5 - -
TGTGCCAGCACATCGGACAGGAACACCTATAATTCACCCCTCCACTTT CASTSDRNTYNSPLHF TRBJ1-6 TRBV7-9 TRBD1 many
TGCAGCGTGATCCAAACAGGGGCGGCCCAGTACTTC CSVIQTGAAQYF TRBJ2-5 TRBV29-1 TRBD1 once
TGTGCCAGCAGCATGACTAGCGGCCCAAACAATGAGCAGTTCTTC CASSMTSGPNNEQFF TRBJ2-1 TRBV11-3 TRBD2 -
TGTGCCAGCAGCTTTAGCGGGGCGAACACCGGGGAGCTGTTTTTT CASSFSGANTGELFF TRBJ2-2 TRBV11-2 TRBD2 few
TGTGCCAGTACGCAGCGGGAGGAGACCCAGTACTTC CASTQREETQYF TRBJ2-5 TRBV19 TRBD2 -
TGTGCCACCTCCGGGGGAGCTAACTATGGCTACACCTTC CATSGGANYGYTF TRBJ1-2 TRBV28 - -
TGCGCCAGCAGCCAGACGGGAGGTTTCCAAGAGACCCAGTACTTC CASSQTGGFQETQYF TRBJ2-5 TRBV4-3 TRBD2 few
TGTGCCAGCTCACCACCCGGGGTAGGACGTTGGTACGAGCAGTACTTC CASSPPGVGRWYEQYF TRBJ2-7 TRBV18 - -
TGTGCCAGCAGCTCGGAGACCGGACTAGTGGAGACCCAGTACTTC CASSSETGLVETQYF TRBJ2-5 TRBV7-2 TRBD2 -
TGTGCCAGCAGGGGCGGGGGGAATCCAATAGGCAATGAGCAGTTCTTC CASRGGGNPIGNEQFF TRBJ2-1 TRBV2 TRBD2 -
TGTGCCAGCAGTTACAGGGGGCCCGAAGGAGAGACCCAGTACTTC CASSYRGPEGETQYF TRBJ2-5 TRBV5-5 TRBD1 -
TGTGCCAGCCACGGGACTAGCGGGAGAAAATCCTACGAGCAGTACTTC CASHGTSGRKSYEQYF TRBJ2-7 TRBV28 TRBD2 -
TGTGCCAGCAGCGTCCCGGGGGGCGCCGGAGGTGGTGAGCAGTTCTTC CASSVPGGAGGGEQFF TRBJ2-1 TRBV5-4 - -
TGCGCCAGCAGCTTGGCTGCGGGGCCTCACACTGAAGCTTTCTTT CASSLAAGPHTEAFF TRBJ1-1 TRBV5-1 - -
TGTGCCAGCAGCCGACTTGGGGCCCGCTCTGGAAACACCATATATTTT CASSRLGARSGNTIYF TRBJ1-3 TRBV28 - -
TGTGCCACCAGTGATTCCAGGACAGGGGCCACGGAGACCCAGTACTTC CATSDSRTGATETQYF TRBJ2-5 TRBV24-1 TRBD1 -
TGTGCCAGCAGTCTCATAGGGGACAGAAGTAATGAAAAACTGTTTTTT CASSLIGDRSNEKLFF TRBJ1-4 TRBV5-6 TRBD1 -
TGTGCCAGCAGCTTAGGGAGTTATAGCTACAATGAGCAGTTCTTC CASSLGSYSYNEQFF TRBJ2-1 TRBV11-3 - -
TGTGCCAGCTCAGAAAGGACAGGGCGGAATTCACCCCTCCACTTT CASSERTGRNSPLHF TRBJ1-6 TRBV18 TRBD1 once
TGTGCCAGTAGCCACGAACACAGGGTGACGGGGGGCTACACCTTC CASSHEHRVTGGYTF TRBJ1-2 TRBV19 - -
TGTGCCAGCAGCGTAGAATATAGCACAGATACGCAGTATTTT CASSVEYSTDTQYF TRBJ2-3 TRBV9 - -
TGTGCCAGCAGCCCACCCCTGGCGGGGGCGAACACCGGGGAGCTGTTTTTT CASSPPLAGANTGELFF TRBJ2-2 TRBV4-2 TRBD2 -
TGTGCCTCCAGGGTGTATGGCTACACCTTC CASRVYGYTF TRBJ1-2 TRBV30 - few
TGCGCCAGCAGCCAAGCGTCTCTAGCGGGGCTTAGGGAGCAGTTCTTC CASSQASLAGLREQFF TRBJ2-1 TRBV4-3 TRBD2 -
TGCGCCAGCAGCTTGCACAGGGACACTGAAGCTTTCTTT CASSLHRDTEAFF TRBJ1-1 TRBV5-1 - -
TGTGCCAGTAGTCCCGGGACAGGGATCAATCAGCCCCAGCATTTT CASSPGTGINQPQHF TRBJ1-5 TRBV19 TRBD1 -
TGTGCCAGCAGGATGCTGAGGGGGCGAGGAAACACCATATATTTT CASRMLRGRGNTIYF TRBJ1-3 TRBV2 TRBD1 many
TGTGCCAGCAGCTCCCCAGGGGGCCAAGAGACCCAGTACTTC CASSSPGGQETQYF TRBJ2-5 TRBV5-4 TRBD1 few
TGTGCCAGTAGTATGTTCGCCGCTGGAGGCGAGCAGTACTTC CASSMFAAGGEQYF TRBJ2-7 TRBV19 - -
TGTGCCAGCACCTACCAAGAGACCCAGTACTTC CASTYQETQYF TRBJ2-5 TRBV2 - -
TGCAGCGTTGACGGGAATCGCGACAATGAGCAGTTCTTC CSVDGNRDNEQFF TRBJ2-1 TRBV29-1 - -
TGTGCCAGCAGTTTAAACGGGAACACTGAAGCTTTCTTT CASSLNGNTEAFF TRBJ1-1 TRBV12-3/TRBV12-4 - -
TGTGCCAGCAGCTCGAACAGGGGGCGCCGCACCGGGGAGCTGTTTTTT CASSSNRGRRTGELFF TRBJ2-2 TRBV7-9 TRBD1 -
TGCAGTGCTAGTTCGGAGAGCTCCTACGAGCAGTACTTC CSASSESSYEQYF TRBJ2-7 TRBV20-1 - -
TGTGCCACTAAAGTCCCCGGGACAGGGTATTACAATGAGCAGTTCTTC CATKVPGTGYYNEQFF TRBJ2-1 TRBV28 TRBD1 -
TGTGCCAGCAGTCCAGAACACCACACTGAAGCTTTCTTT CASSPEHHTEAFF TRBJ1-1 TRBV28 - -
TGTGCCAGCAGCGGAGGGGGCCACAATGAGCAGTTCTTC CASSGGGHNEQFF TRBJ2-1 TRBV9 TRBD1 -
TGTGCCAGCAGCTTTGGGACAGCCCAAGAGACCCAGTACTTC CASSFGTAQETQYF TRBJ2-5 TRBV5-6 TRBD1 -
TGCAGCGTGAGGGGACAGTACACAGATACGCAGTATTTT CSVRGQYTDTQYF TRBJ2-3 TRBV29-1 TRBD1 once
TGTGCCATCCAGGGGTCTAATGAAAAACTGTTTTTT CAIQGSNEKLFF TRBJ1-4 TRBV28 - -
TGTGCCAGCAGTGGGGGGTCGAACACCGGGGAGCTGTTTTTT CASSGGSNTGELFF TRBJ2-2 TRBV28 - -
TGTGCCAGTGTCCAGGGCAGAGGAGCTGGAAACACCATATATTTT CASVQGRGAGNTIYF TRBJ1-3 TRBV19 - -
TGTGCCAGCAGCCTATCCGGGACAGGGGGGCGGGATCAGCCCCAGCATTTT CASSLSGTGGRDQPQHF TRBJ1-5 TRBV28 TRBD1 few
TGTGCCAGCAGCTTGCGAGGCTACGAGCAGTACTTC CASSLRGYEQYF TRBJ2-7 TRBV5-4 - -